A selection of T cell receptor beta chains follows, all from one sample in a study of naive and memory T cell subsets. MiXCR was run by TCRdb on the UMI-ligation and nested PCR reads, yielding one entry per CDR3 protein. The sample yields about 120,000 distinct CDR3 sequences, 36% seen once. The sequenced material came from central memory CD4+ T cells from blood. Every receptor here comes from a human donor in good health. CDR3s include the opening cysteine and the closing phenylalanine or tryptophan. The listing skips clone size in some rows; elsewhere it reads once, few, many or a size class.

v_call: TRBV12-3/TRBV12-4; cdr3_length: 13; clone_size: many; cdr3_aa: CASSLDRQETQYF
v_call: TRBV19; cdr3_length: 13; clone_size: once; cdr3_aa: CASSPRTGDEQYF
v_call: TRBV7-2; cdr3_length: 12; clone_size: NA; cdr3_aa: CASSNFRQEQFF
v_call: TRBV29-1; cdr3_length: 11; clone_size: many; cdr3_aa: CSADFYNEQFF
v_call: TRBV6-2/TRBV6-3; cdr3_length: 17; clone_size: few; cdr3_aa: CASSYHPTSGSTGELFF
v_call: TRBV24-1; cdr3_length: 16; clone_size: NA; cdr3_aa: CATSDSVWSSYNEQFF
v_call: TRBV7-2; cdr3_length: 15; clone_size: NA; cdr3_aa: CASSSGRGQADTQYF
v_call: TRBV7-8; cdr3_length: 16; clone_size: NA; cdr3_aa: CASSIPPGRQSYEQYF
v_call: TRBV7-9; cdr3_length: 14; clone_size: few; cdr3_aa: CASSFGQPSYEQYF
v_call: TRBV9; cdr3_length: 16; clone_size: NA; cdr3_aa: CASSVASGGKSDTQYF
v_call: TRBV20-1; cdr3_length: 15; clone_size: few; cdr3_aa: CSARVSGQGLSGYTF
v_call: TRBV14; cdr3_length: 17; clone_size: NA; cdr3_aa: CASSQRKTSGSTDIQYF
v_call: TRBV18; cdr3_length: 15; clone_size: NA; cdr3_aa: CASSPRLAGGETQYF
v_call: TRBV18; cdr3_length: 17; clone_size: NA; cdr3_aa: CASSPSLAGGSYNEQFF
v_call: TRBV20-1; cdr3_length: 13; clone_size: NA; cdr3_aa: CSAVQGRWQPQHF
v_call: TRBV7-9; cdr3_length: 16; clone_size: NA; cdr3_aa: CASSLLDREWADTQYF
v_call: TRBV29-1; cdr3_length: 14; clone_size: few; cdr3_aa: CSVRGANSNQPQHF
v_call: TRBV20-1; cdr3_length: 16; clone_size: NA; cdr3_aa: CSARKRRAHSTDTQYF
v_call: TRBV27; cdr3_length: 15; clone_size: NA; cdr3_aa: CASSYQGSGANVLTF
v_call: TRBV5-1; cdr3_length: 15; clone_size: NA; cdr3_aa: CASSNRQGNNEKLFF
v_call: TRBV16; cdr3_length: 12; clone_size: many; cdr3_aa: CASSQGNYEQYF
v_call: TRBV12-3/TRBV12-4; cdr3_length: 15; clone_size: few; cdr3_aa: CASSQSDRGTDTQYF
v_call: TRBV28; cdr3_length: 15; clone_size: few; cdr3_aa: CASRRDRGFTYGYTF
v_call: TRBV6-2/TRBV6-3; cdr3_length: 14; clone_size: NA; cdr3_aa: CASSRTGDHQPQHF
v_call: TRBV5-1; cdr3_length: 15; clone_size: NA; cdr3_aa: CASSLGGNKDYGYTF
v_call: TRBV5-6; cdr3_length: 12; clone_size: few; cdr3_aa: CASSPDRDEQYF
v_call: TRBV12-3/TRBV12-4; cdr3_length: 15; clone_size: NA; cdr3_aa: CASSFHRGIGQPQHF
v_call: TRBV7-6; cdr3_length: 13; clone_size: NA; cdr3_aa: CASSSTGQETQYF
v_call: TRBV10-2; cdr3_length: 15; clone_size: NA; cdr3_aa: CASSYELSSYNEQFF
v_call: TRBV28; cdr3_length: 15; clone_size: NA; cdr3_aa: CASSRLLGSNQPQHF
v_call: TRBV20-1; cdr3_length: 12; clone_size: NA; cdr3_aa: CSARGQVHGYTF
v_call: TRBV20-1; cdr3_length: 15; clone_size: NA; cdr3_aa: CSAHRGQGVLETQYF
v_call: TRBV6-5; cdr3_length: 14; clone_size: NA; cdr3_aa: CASSLRRFTDTQYF
v_call: TRBV29-1; cdr3_length: 13; clone_size: many; cdr3_aa: CSVKSRSSYEQYF
v_call: TRBV10-3; cdr3_length: 17; clone_size: few; cdr3_aa: CAISESQLAGTHNEQFF
v_call: TRBV6-5; cdr3_length: 14; clone_size: NA; cdr3_aa: CASRSIGGLQPQHF
v_call: TRBV24-1; cdr3_length: 16; clone_size: few; cdr3_aa: CATSDKRAGGPETQYF
v_call: TRBV18; cdr3_length: 15; clone_size: many; cdr3_aa: CASSLRHTSTDTQYF
v_call: TRBV5-1; cdr3_length: 13; clone_size: NA; cdr3_aa: CASSPRVGAEAFF
v_call: TRBV20-1; cdr3_length: 14; clone_size: NA; cdr3_aa: CSALRKTSTGELFF
v_call: TRBV9; cdr3_length: 15; clone_size: few; cdr3_aa: CASSTRLAAPNTQYF
v_call: TRBV20-1; cdr3_length: 12; clone_size: many; cdr3_aa: CSARANTDTQYF
v_call: TRBV7-2; cdr3_length: 15; clone_size: few; cdr3_aa: CASSPRGSSYNEQFF
v_call: TRBV5-5; cdr3_length: 14; clone_size: few; cdr3_aa: CASTTIFPLETQYF
v_call: TRBV6-1; cdr3_length: 16; clone_size: NA; cdr3_aa: CASSLRGKPVVLELFF
v_call: TRBV5-1; cdr3_length: 14; clone_size: few; cdr3_aa: CASSLDGWQGGYTF
v_call: TRBV28; cdr3_length: 16; clone_size: few; cdr3_aa: CASTVMSPSGSQPQHF
v_call: TRBV12-3/TRBV12-4; cdr3_length: 13; clone_size: NA; cdr3_aa: CASREQGYTEAFF
v_call: TRBV6-2/TRBV6-3; cdr3_length: 14; clone_size: NA; cdr3_aa: CASSSRISNQPQHF
v_call: TRBV6-2/TRBV6-3; cdr3_length: 17; clone_size: NA; cdr3_aa: CASSYKTTDNSNQPQHF
v_call: TRBV12-3/TRBV12-4; cdr3_length: 14; clone_size: few; cdr3_aa: CASSPGVNTDTQYF
v_call: TRBV6-5; cdr3_length: 16; clone_size: NA; cdr3_aa: CASSLVGGPRGYGYTF
v_call: TRBV20-1; cdr3_length: 14; clone_size: few; cdr3_aa: CSARGSSGWNEQFF
v_call: TRBV6-1; cdr3_length: 14; clone_size: NA; cdr3_aa: CASRSDSANTEAFF
v_call: TRBV30; cdr3_length: 20; clone_size: NA; cdr3_aa: CAWSPNPPFWGKGITYEQYF
v_call: TRBV5-1; cdr3_length: 14; clone_size: few; cdr3_aa: CASSLVTSYNEQFF
v_call: TRBV12-3/TRBV12-4; cdr3_length: 11; clone_size: few; cdr3_aa: CASTRTSEQYF
v_call: TRBV18; cdr3_length: 14; clone_size: NA; cdr3_aa: CASSPRQPPYEQYF
v_call: TRBV5-1; cdr3_length: 13; clone_size: few; cdr3_aa: CASSGTGFNEQYF
v_call: TRBV28; cdr3_length: 15; clone_size: few; cdr3_aa: CASSLTPTQGAEAFF